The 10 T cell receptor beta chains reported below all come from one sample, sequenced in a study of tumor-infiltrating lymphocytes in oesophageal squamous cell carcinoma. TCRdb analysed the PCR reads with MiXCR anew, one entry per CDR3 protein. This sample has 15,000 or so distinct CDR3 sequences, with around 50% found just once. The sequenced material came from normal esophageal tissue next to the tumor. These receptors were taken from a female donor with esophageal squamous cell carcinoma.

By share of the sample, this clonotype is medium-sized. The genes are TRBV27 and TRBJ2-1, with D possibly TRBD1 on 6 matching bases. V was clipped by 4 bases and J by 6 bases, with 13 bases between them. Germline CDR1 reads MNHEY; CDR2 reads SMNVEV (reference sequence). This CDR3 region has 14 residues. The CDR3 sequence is CASSSGTKPNEQFF. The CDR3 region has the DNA TGTGCCAGCAGTTCCGGGACAAAGCCCAATGAGCAGTTCTTC.

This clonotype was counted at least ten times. CDR3 loop: CASRVGGTNEKLFF. The DNA for the CDR3 is TGTGCCAGCAGGGTGGGTGGGACTAATGAAAAACTGTTTTTT. The rearrangement uses TRBV2 and TRBJ1-4; D not certain. CDR3 length: 14 residues. V lost 6 bases, J lost 2 bases, and 10 bases lay in between. In germline, CDR1 is SNHLY, CDR2 FYNNEI.

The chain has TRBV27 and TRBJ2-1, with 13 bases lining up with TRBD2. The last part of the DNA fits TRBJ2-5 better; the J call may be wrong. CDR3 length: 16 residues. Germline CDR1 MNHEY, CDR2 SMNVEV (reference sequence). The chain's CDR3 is CASSLRTSGRRETQYF. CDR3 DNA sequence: TGTGCCAGCAGTTTAAGGACTAGCGGGAGAAGGGAGACCCAGTACTTC.

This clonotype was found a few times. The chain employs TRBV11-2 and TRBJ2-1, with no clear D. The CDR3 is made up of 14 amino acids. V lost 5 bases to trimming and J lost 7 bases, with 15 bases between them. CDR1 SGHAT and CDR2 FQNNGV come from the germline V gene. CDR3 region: CASSRVQRVNEQFF. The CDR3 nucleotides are TGTGCCAGCAGCCGAGTTCAACGGGTTAATGAGCAGTTCTTC.

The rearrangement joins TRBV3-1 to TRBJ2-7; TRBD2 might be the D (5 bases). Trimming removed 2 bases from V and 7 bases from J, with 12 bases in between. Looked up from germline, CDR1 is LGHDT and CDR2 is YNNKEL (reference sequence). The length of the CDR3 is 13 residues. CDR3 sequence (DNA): TGTGCCAGCAGCCAACGGTCTTCGGGAGAGCAGTACTTC. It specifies CASSQRSSGEQYF.

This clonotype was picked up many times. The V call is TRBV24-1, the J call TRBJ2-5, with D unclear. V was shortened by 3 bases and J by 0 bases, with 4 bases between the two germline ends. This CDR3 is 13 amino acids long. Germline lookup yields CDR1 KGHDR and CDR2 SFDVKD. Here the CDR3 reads CATSDTNQETQYF. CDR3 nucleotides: TGTGCCACCAGTGATACCAACCAAGAGACCCAGTACTTC.

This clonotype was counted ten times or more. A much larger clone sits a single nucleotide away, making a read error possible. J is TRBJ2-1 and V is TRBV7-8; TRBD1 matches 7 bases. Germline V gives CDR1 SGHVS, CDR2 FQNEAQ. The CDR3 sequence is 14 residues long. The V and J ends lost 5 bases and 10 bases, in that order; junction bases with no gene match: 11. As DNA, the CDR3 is TGTGCCAGCAGCCCATGGACAGGACCCTACGAGCAGTTCTTC. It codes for CASSPWTGPYEQFF.

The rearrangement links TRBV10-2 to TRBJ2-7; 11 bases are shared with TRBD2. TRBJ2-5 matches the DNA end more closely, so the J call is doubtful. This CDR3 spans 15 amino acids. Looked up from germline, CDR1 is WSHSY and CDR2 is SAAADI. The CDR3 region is CASRRLAGQQETQYF. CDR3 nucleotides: TGCGCCAGCAGGAGACTAGCGGGGCAGCAAGAGACCCAGTACTTC.

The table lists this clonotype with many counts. CDR3 loop: CASTQGLGELFF. The CDR3 DNA follows: TGTGCCAGCACTCAGGGGCTCGGGGAGCTGTTTTTT. The chain carries TRBV5-6 and TRBJ2-2; possible D gene TRBD1, 6 bases. This CDR3 has 12 amino acids. Germline values: CDR1 SGHDT, CDR2 YYEEEE. Trimming stripped 6 bases from V and 7 bases from J, with 10 bases between.

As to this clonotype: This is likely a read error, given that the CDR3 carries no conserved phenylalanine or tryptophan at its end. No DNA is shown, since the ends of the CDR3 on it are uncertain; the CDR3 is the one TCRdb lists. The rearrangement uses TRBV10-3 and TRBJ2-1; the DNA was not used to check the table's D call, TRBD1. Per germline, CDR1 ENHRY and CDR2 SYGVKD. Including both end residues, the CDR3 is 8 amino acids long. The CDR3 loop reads CATSSTGT.